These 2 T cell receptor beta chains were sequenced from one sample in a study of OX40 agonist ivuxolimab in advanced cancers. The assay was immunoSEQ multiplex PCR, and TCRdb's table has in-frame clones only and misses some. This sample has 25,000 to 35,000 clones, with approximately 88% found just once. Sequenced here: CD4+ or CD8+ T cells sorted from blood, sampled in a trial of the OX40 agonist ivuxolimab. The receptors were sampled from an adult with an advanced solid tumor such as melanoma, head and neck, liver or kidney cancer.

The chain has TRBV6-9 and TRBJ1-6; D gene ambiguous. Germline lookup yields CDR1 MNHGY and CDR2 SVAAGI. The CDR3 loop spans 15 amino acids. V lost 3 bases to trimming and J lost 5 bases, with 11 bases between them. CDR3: CASSYSNSHNSPLHF. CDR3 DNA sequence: TGTGCCAGCAGTTACTCGAACAGCCATAATTCACCCCTCCACTTT.

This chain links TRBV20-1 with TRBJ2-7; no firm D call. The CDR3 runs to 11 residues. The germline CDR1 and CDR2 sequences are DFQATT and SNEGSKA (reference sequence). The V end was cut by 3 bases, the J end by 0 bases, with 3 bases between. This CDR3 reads CSARVSYEQYF. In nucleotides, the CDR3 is TGCAGTGCTAGGGTCTCCTACGAGCAGTACTTC.